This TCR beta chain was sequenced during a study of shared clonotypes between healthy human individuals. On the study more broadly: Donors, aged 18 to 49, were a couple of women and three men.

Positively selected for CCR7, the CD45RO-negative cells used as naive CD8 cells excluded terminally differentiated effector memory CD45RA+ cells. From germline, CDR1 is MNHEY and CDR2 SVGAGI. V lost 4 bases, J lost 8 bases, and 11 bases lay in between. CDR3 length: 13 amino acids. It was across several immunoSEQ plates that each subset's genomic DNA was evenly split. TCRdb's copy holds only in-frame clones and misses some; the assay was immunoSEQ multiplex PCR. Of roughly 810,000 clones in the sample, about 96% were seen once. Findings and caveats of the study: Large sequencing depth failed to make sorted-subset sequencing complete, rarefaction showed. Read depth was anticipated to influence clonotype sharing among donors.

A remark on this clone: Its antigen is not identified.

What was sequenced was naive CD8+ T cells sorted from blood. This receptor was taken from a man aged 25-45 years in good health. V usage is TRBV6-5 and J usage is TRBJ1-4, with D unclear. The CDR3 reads CASSLNHREKLFF. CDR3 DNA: TGTGCCAGCAGTTTGAACCACAGAGAAAAACTGTTTTTT.